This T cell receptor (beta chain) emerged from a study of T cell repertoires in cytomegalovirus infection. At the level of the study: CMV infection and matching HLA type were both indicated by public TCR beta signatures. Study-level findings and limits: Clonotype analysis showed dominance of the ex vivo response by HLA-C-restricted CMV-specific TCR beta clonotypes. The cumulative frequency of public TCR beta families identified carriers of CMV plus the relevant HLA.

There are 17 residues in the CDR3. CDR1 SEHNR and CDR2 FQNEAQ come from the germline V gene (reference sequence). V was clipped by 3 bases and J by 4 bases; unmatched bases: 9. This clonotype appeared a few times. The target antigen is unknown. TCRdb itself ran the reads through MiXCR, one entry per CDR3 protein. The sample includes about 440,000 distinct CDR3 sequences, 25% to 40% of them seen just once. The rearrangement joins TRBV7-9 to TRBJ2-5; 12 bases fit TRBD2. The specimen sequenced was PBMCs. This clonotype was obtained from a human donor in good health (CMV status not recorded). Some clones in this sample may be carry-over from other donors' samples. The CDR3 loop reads CASSFPASGGAVETQYF. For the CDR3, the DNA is TGTGCCAGCAGCTTTCCGGCTAGCGGGGGGGCAGTAGAGACCCAGTACTTC.